Shown below are 11 T cell receptor beta chains from a single sample sequenced in a study of T cell clones after liver transplantation. Only in-frame clones appear in the TCRdb table, and some are missing; sequencing was by immunoSEQ multiplex PCR. This table holds approximately 75,000 clones, 75% to 85% found once. Here the sequenced sample was CD4+ T cells from blood, taken 12 months after liver transplant. Source of these receptors: a human patient who received a liver transplant. Some T cells may be the graft donor's.

This clone was detected only once. The chain employs TRBV28 and TRBJ2-7; D is possibly TRBD1 or TRBD2 (5 bases each). CDR3 length equals 15 residues. Trimming left V 2 bases short and J 6 bases short, with 17 bases between. The V gene's germline CDR1 is MDHEN and CDR2 SYDVKM. The CDR3: CASSLGGDRAGEQYF. The CDR3 DNA sequence: TGTGCCAGCAGTTTAGGGGGTGATCGGGCGGGCGAGCAGTACTTC.

The chain joins TRBV5-6 to TRBJ2-5, with 8 bases matching TRBD2. The CDR3 has 14 residues. Looked up from germline, CDR1 is SGHDT and CDR2 is YYEEEE. The V gene end was trimmed by 3 bases and the J gene end by 9 bases; junction bases not matched to a gene: 10. The CDR3 sequence: CASSSYSGTGAQYF. The CDR3 DNA reads TGTGCCAGCAGCTCCTATAGCGGGACTGGGGCCCAGTACTTC.

In regard to this clone: In the same sample, other DNA sequences code for this CDR3. The chain is built from TRBV11-2 and TRBJ1-2; unclear D gene. V was trimmed by 3 bases and J by 2 bases, leaving 7 bases between them. This CDR3 comprises 13 residues. In germline, CDR1 is SGHAT, CDR2 FQNNGV. DNA of the CDR3: TGTGCCAGCAGCTTGGGTAGGAACTATGGCTACACCTTC. The encoded protein is CASSLGRNYGYTF.

The chain carries TRBV19 and TRBJ1-5; D is uncertain. This CDR3 is 14 amino acids long. Trimming took off 2 bases at V and 0 bases at J, with 5 bases between the two ends. CDR1 LNHDA and CDR2 SQIVND come from the germline V gene (reference sequence). The CDR3 DNA sequence: TGTGCCAGTAGTATACCGCATAGCAATCAGCCCCAGCATTTT. Encoded protein: CASSIPHSNQPQHF.

This clone appeared a single time. The V gene is TRBV4-1, the J gene TRBJ1-3; D uncertain. The CDR3 is 18 amino acids. Germline CDR1 and CDR2: MGHRA and YSYEKL. Between the trimmed V and J ends, which lost 2 bases and 12 bases, there was a span of 29 bases. The CDR3 loop reads CASSQTSQRTGTNSGIYF. The CDR3 region has the DNA TGCGCCAGCAGCCAAACCTCACAAAGGACCGGCACTAATTCGGGCATATATTTT.

This chain joins TRBV7-8 and TRBJ1-5, with D hard to call. The V gene's germline CDR1 is SGHVS and CDR2 FQNEAQ. Trimming removed 3 bases from V and 5 bases from J, with 5 bases in between. The CDR3 runs 12 residues. CDR3 region: CASSFGDQPQHF. CDR3 DNA: TGTGCCAGCAGCTTTGGGGATCAGCCCCAGCATTTT.

This clone was counted a single time. The chain uses TRBV9 and TRBJ2-1; 12 nucleotides agree with TRBD2. J gave up 7 bases and V 0 bases, and 2 bases lay outside the gene matches. The germline V gene encodes CDR1 SGDLS and CDR2 YYNGEE. The CDR3 length is 15 residues. This CDR3 is CASSVGLAGANEQFF. In DNA form, the CDR3 reads TGTGCCAGCAGCGTAGGACTAGCGGGAGCAAATGAGCAGTTCTTC.

Of note for this clone: In the same sample, other DNA sequences code for this CDR3. This chain joins TRBV5-1 and TRBJ1-5; D remains unclear. This CDR3 has 13 residues. Germline V gives CDR1 SGHRS, CDR2 YFSETQ. V lost 3 bases to trimming and J lost 5 bases, with 9 bases between them. The CDR3 DNA reads TGCGCCAGCAGCTCCTCAGTGGATCAGCCCCAGCATTTT. The encoded protein is CASSSSVDQPQHF. Full variable domain (missing parts from reference TRBV5-1 and TRBJ1-5): KAGVTQTPRYLIKTRGQQVTLSCSPISGHRSVSWYQQTPGQGLQFLFEYFSETQRNKGNFPGRFSGRQFSNSRSEMNVSTLELGDSALYLCASSSSVDQPQHFGDGTRLSIL.

The CDR3: CASSLAGGGMNTEAFF. In DNA, the CDR3 is TGTGCCAGCAGCTTGGCCGGGGGGGGAATGAACACTGAAGCTTTCTTT. The genes are TRBV5-4 and TRBJ1-1; a possible D gene is TRBD1 (5 bases). Germline assignment: CDR1 SGHNT and CDR2 YYREEE (reference sequence). Deletions cut 0 bases from V and 0 bases from J, with 12 bases between. The CDR3 has 16 amino acids. The full variable domain, rest sourced from reference TRBV5-4 and TRBJ1-1, is ETGVTQSPTHLIKTRGQQVTLRCSSQSGHNTVSWYQQALGQGPQFIFQYYREEENGRGNFPPRFSGLQFPNYSSELNVNALELDDSALYLCASSLAGGGMNTEAFFGQGTRLTVV.

The chain joins TRBV28 to TRBJ1-2; 7 positions agree with TRBD1. The germline V gene encodes CDR1 MDHEN and CDR2 SYDVKM. J was trimmed by 4 bases and V by 6 bases; bases with no gene match: 8. The CDR3 length is 14 residues. In nucleotides, the CDR3 is TGTGCCAGCAGGACCGGGACAGCGGTCTATGGCTACACCTTC. Translated, it gives CASRTGTAVYGYTF.

The genes are TRBV7-9 and TRBJ1-1; 8 bases align to TRBD1. The CDR3 has 12 residues. The V and J ends lost 3 bases and 7 bases, in that order; junction bases with no gene match: 1. Germline CDR1 is SEHNR and CDR2 is FQNEAQ (reference sequence). CDR3: CASSLDRVEAFF. The DNA of the CDR3 is TGTGCCAGCAGCTTGGACAGGGTTGAAGCTTTCTTT.